The clone carrying this TCR beta chain was seen only a few times. Assay execution took place at the deep level. The repertoire was sequenced with immunoSEQ multiplex PCR; TCRdb's copy has only in-frame clones and lacks some. The sample contains roughly 220,000 clones, approximately 65% of which appear only once. The record originates from a study of shared clonotypes between healthy human individuals. The CDR3 contains 14 residues. V lost 1 base to trimming and J lost 4 bases, with 9 bases between them. The V gene's germline CDR1 is SGHDN and CDR2 FVKESK. The chain links TRBV14 to TRBJ2-3; D is perhaps TRBD1 (6 bases). The sequenced sample consisted of memory CD4+ T cells sorted from blood. Noted subset: CD45RA-negative fraction. The clonotype originates from a man under 40 in good health. The DNA for the CDR3 is TGTGCCAGCAGCCAAGGGACAGCAGCAGATACGCAGTATTTT. Translating it yields CASSQGTAADTQYF.